This T cell receptor (beta chain) was profiled in a study of cytomegalovirus exposure and HLA in healthy donors. General study points: One variant, a missense change in DCLRE1C, was linked in a later analysis to TCR beta V- and J-gene trimming. Association of 15,000 to 20,000 TCR beta sequences with HLA alleles was found at 0.05 false discovery rate in a later analysis. Immune exposure information comprised only CMV serostatus.

This CDR3 has 15 amino acids. The J segment lost 1 base and the V segment lost 4 bases, leaving 5 bases of the junction unmatched. The germline CDR1 and CDR2 sequences are SNHLY and FYNNEI. Concerning this clone: The antigen remains unidentified.

Primers: 60 Vbeta forward and 13 Jbeta reverse. Repertoires were generated with immunoSEQ multiplex PCR, while TCRdb's copy carries only in-frame clones and drops some. Among over 150,000 clones listed, 70% to 80% were seen once. The chain joins TRBV2 to TRBJ1-1, with 8 bases that match TRBD1. The source is a woman in her thirties in good health and CMV-seropositive. Material for sequencing was PBMCs. The chain's CDR3 is CASSVSGGENTEAFF. Here the CDR3 DNA reads TGTGCCAGCAGTGTATCAGGGGGCGAGAACACTGAAGCTTTCTTT.